This passage covers 26 T cell receptor beta chains from one sample sequenced in a study of T cell responses to AZD1222 COVID-19 vaccine. Clones were sequenced by immunoSEQ multiplex PCR, and TCRdb holds only the in-frame ones, with some missing. Among about 42,000 clones listed, around 80% were seen once. The sample consisted of peripheral blood, taken 28 days after the second AZD1222 dose. These receptors originate from an adult who received the AZD1222 COVID-19 vaccine.

V gene TRBV6-6 combines with J gene TRBJ1-5, with D tentatively TRBD1 (6 bases). Trimming shortened V by 6 bases and J by 0 bases, and 15 bases separated the two germline ends. This CDR3 is built from 16 residues. Germline V gives CDR1 MNHNY, CDR2 SVGAGI (reference sequence). The CDR3 region has the DNA TGTGCCAGCAGAGCCGGGACACTCAATAGCAATCAGCCCCAGCATTTT. It is translated as CASRAGTLNSNQPQHF.

J is TRBJ2-6 and V is TRBV6-4, with TRBD1 as a possible D gene (5 bases). This CDR3 spans 18 amino acids. V gave up 5 bases and J gave up 0 bases, with 17 bases separating them. Germline assignment: CDR1 MRHNA and CDR2 SNTAGT. In DNA form, the CDR3 reads TGTGCCAGCAGTCGCACAGGATTGGGCGTCTCTGGGGCCAACGTCCTGACTTTC. It specifies CASSRTGLGVSGANVLTF.

The chain is built from TRBV10-3 and TRBJ1-4; 9 bases line up with TRBD1. Looked up from germline, CDR1 is ENHRY and CDR2 is SYGVKD. This CDR3 has 14 residues. Trimming took 8 bases from V and 8 from J; bases not matched to a gene: 9. The CDR3 DNA sequence: TGTGCCATCGGACCGGGACAGGGAAGAGAAAAACTGTTTTTT. This codes for CAIGPGQGREKLFF.

The V gene is TRBV3-1 (or the pseudogene TRBV3-2), the J gene TRBJ1-1; D unclear. The ends were cut back, 0 bases at V and 1 base at J, with 9 bases in the middle. This CDR3 is 15 amino acids long. CDR1 and CDR2 from the germline V gene are LGHDT and YNNKEL (reference sequence). The CDR3 spells CASSQDGSWNTEAFF. The CDR3 region has the DNA TGTGCCAGCAGCCAAGATGGGAGTTGGAACACTGAAGCTTTCTTT.

V gene TRBV20-1 combines with J gene TRBJ2-5; no definite D call. V lost 3 bases to trimming and J lost 3 bases, with 8 bases between them. This CDR3 region has 12 residues. The germline CDR1 and CDR2 sequences are DFQATT and SNEGSKA (reference sequence). Here the CDR3 reads CSASFGKETQYF. The CDR3 DNA sequence: TGCAGTGCTAGTTTCGGAAAAGAGACCCAGTACTTC.

This clone was counted once. The chain's CDR3 is CASSTRGGRLSGYTF. The CDR3 DNA reads as TGTGCCAGCAGCACCCGGGGGGGGCGCCTCTCTGGCTACACCTTC. The rearrangement uses TRBV7-2 and TRBJ1-2; possible D gene TRBD1, 6 bases. CDR1 and CDR2 (germline): SGHTA, FQGNSA. CDR3 length: 15 residues. Trimming left V 5 bases short and J 7 bases short, with 20 bases between. Based on the CDR3 plus reference TRBV7-2 and TRBJ1-2, the full variable domain is GAGVSQSPSNKVTEKGKDVELRCDPISGHTALYWYRQSLGQGLEFLIYFQGNSAPDKSGLPSDRFSAERTGGSVSTLTIQRTQQEDSAVYLCASSTRGGRLSGYTFGSGTRLTVV.

This sequence joins TRBV6-5 and TRBJ1-2; D is perhaps TRBD1 (6 bases). CDR1 and CDR2 from the germline V gene are MNHEY and SVGAGI. V was trimmed by 6 bases and J by 4 bases, leaving 15 bases between them. This CDR3 has 14 residues. The CDR3 protein is CASSQTTGLYGYTF. CDR3 in DNA: TGTGCCAGCAGCCAAACCACAGGGCTCTATGGCTACACCTTC.

V is TRBV20-1 and J is TRBJ2-3; possibly TRBD1 for D (5 bases). Germline V gene data show CDR1 as DFQATT and CDR2 as SNEGSKA (reference sequence). V lost 4 bases to trimming and J lost 10 bases, with 12 bases between them. The CDR3 extends over 11 amino acids. This CDR3 reads CSATPLQAQYF. The CDR3, as DNA: TGCAGTGCTACCCCCTTACAGGCGCAGTATTTT.

This clone was counted between two and nine times. The chain carries TRBV19 and TRBJ1-5; D is unclear. The CDR3 covers 14 residues. Trimming pared 6 bases from V and 4 bases from J, leaving 13 bases between. The germline CDR1 and CDR2 sequences are LNHDA and SQIVND (reference sequence). The CDR3 loop is CASSLMDVNQPQHF. In DNA form, the CDR3 reads TGTGCCAGTAGCTTGATGGACGTTAATCAGCCCCAGCATTTT.

V and J are TRBV7-2 and TRBJ2-7; no clear D. This CDR3 has 11 amino acids. Deletions cut 5 bases from V and 9 bases from J, with 11 bases between. From germline, CDR1 is SGHTA and CDR2 FQGNSA. As DNA, the CDR3 is TGTGCCAGCAGCATAGGGTGGGTGCAGTACTTC. This codes for CASSIGWVQYF.

The V gene is TRBV6-5, the J gene TRBJ1-2, with a weak D call TRBD1 (6 bases). The length of the CDR3 is 12 residues. V lost 5 bases, J lost 7 bases, and 11 bases lay in between. Per the germline V gene, CDR1 is MNHEY and CDR2 is SVGAGI. CDR3 loop: CASSTGFSGYTF. The CDR3 DNA follows: TGTGCCAGCAGTACAGGGTTCTCTGGCTACACCTTC.

The CDR3 spells CASSIFSGLNYGYTF. As DNA, the CDR3 is TGTGCCAGTAGTATATTTTCAGGGTTGAACTATGGCTACACCTTC. The V and J genes are TRBV19 and TRBJ1-2; perhaps TRBD1 as D (5 bases). V was shortened by 2 bases and J by 2 bases, with 12 bases between the two germline ends. Germline V lookup: CDR1 LNHDA, CDR2 SQIVND (reference sequence). This CDR3 comprises 15 residues.

Details on this clone: Other DNA sequences in the same sample also yield this CDR3. The chain carries TRBV24-1 and TRBJ2-2, with D unresolved. Germline V lookup: CDR1 KGHDR, CDR2 SFDVKD. V was clipped by 0 bases and J by 5 bases, with 9 bases between them. This CDR3 spans 15 amino acids. The CDR3 sequence is CATSDLQDGTGELFF. The CDR3 DNA sequence: TGTGCCACCAGTGATTTGCAAGACGGAACCGGGGAGCTGTTTTTT.

This chain uses TRBV6-5 with TRBJ1-6; D possibly corresponds to TRBD1 (5 bases). Trimming removed 8 bases at V and 6 bases at J, with 11 bases between. The germline V gene has CDR1 MNHEY and CDR2 SVGAGI. CDR3 length equals 13 residues. The CDR3 bases are TGTGCCAGCTCGGGGGGATTTAATTCACCCCTCCACTTT. It translates to CASSGGFNSPLHF.

V usage is TRBV3-1 (or the pseudogene TRBV3-2) and J usage is TRBJ2-1; possibly TRBD2 for D (6 bases). The CDR3 contains 16 residues. The V gene's germline CDR1 is LGHDT and CDR2 YNNKEL (reference sequence). The ends were cut back, 0 bases at V and 4 bases at J, with 13 bases in the middle. This CDR3 is CASSQERVAVYNEQFF. CDR3 DNA: TGTGCCAGCAGCCAAGAGCGGGTAGCGGTGTACAATGAGCAGTTCTTC.

The chain has TRBV6-5 and TRBJ2-1; no clear D. Trimming removed 2 bases from V and 1 base from J, with 12 bases in between. The germline V gene has CDR1 MNHEY and CDR2 SVGAGI. This CDR3 has 16 residues. CDR3 DNA: TGTGCCAGCAGTTACGCCCCCGGACGTTCCTACAATGAGCAGTTCTTC. Its translation: CASSYAPGRSYNEQFF.

The rearrangement links TRBV10-3 to TRBJ1-6, with TRBD1 matching over 7 bases. The length of the CDR3 is 15 residues. CDR1 ENHRY and CDR2 SYGVKD come from the germline V gene. The V segment lost 4 bases and the J segment 5 bases; nucleotides outside the gene matches: 5. This CDR3 reads CAISGRDSNNSPLHF. CDR3 nucleotide sequence: TGTGCCATCAGTGGGCGGGACAGTAATAATTCACCCCTCCACTTT.

This clone came up once. The genes are TRBV6-2 or TRBV6-3 and TRBJ2-1, with TRBD2 matching 10 bases. With V trimmed by 0 bases and J by 11 bases, 7 bases remained unmatched. The CDR3 loop spans 15 amino acids. The germline V gene encodes CDR1 MNHEY and CDR2 SVGEGT. For the CDR3, the DNA is TGTGCCAGCAGTTACTCTAGCGGGGGGATTCTACAGCAGTTCTTC. Translated: CASSYSSGGILQQFF.

The J gene is TRBJ2-7, the V gene TRBV29-1; TRBD1 agrees at 9 bases. CDR1 SQVTM and CDR2 ANQGSEA come from the germline V gene. The V and J ends lost 6 bases and 6 bases, in that order; junction bases with no gene match: 9. The CDR3 is made up of 13 amino acids. This CDR3 is CSVIGQGQGEQYF. The CDR3 DNA is TGCAGCGTGATCGGACAGGGGCAGGGCGAGCAGTACTTC.

V and J are TRBV28 and TRBJ2-3, with 8 bases fitting TRBD2. The germline CDR1 and CDR2 sequences are MDHEN and SYDVKM. The trim removed 5 bases at V and 3 bases at J, leaving 13 bases unmatched. This CDR3 is built from 17 residues. The CDR3 is CASSGRQGRGVTDTQYF. The CDR3 region has the DNA TGTGCCAGCAGTGGCCGCCAGGGGCGGGGGGTAACAGATACGCAGTATTTT.

The chain has TRBV3-1 (or the pseudogene TRBV3-2) and TRBJ1-2; D is possibly TRBD1 (6 bases). The CDR3 length is 12 residues. The germline V gene encodes CDR1 LGHDT and CDR2 YNNKEL (reference sequence). V shed 5 bases and J shed 8 bases, with 12 bases lying between them. CDR3 sequence reads: CASSWRTDGYTF. The CDR3, as DNA: TGTGCCAGCAGCTGGAGGACAGACGGCTACACCTTC.

J is TRBJ1-6 and V is TRBV6-5; 7 bases match TRBD1. This CDR3 is 14 amino acids long. Germline values: CDR1 MNHEY, CDR2 SVGAGI. With V trimmed by 6 bases and J by 7 bases, 6 bases remained unmatched. This CDR3 is CASRGGTVNSPLHF. In DNA, the CDR3 is TGTGCCAGCAGGGGCGGGACAGTCAATTCACCCCTCCACTTT.

The V gene is TRBV11-3, the J gene TRBJ1-1; 11 bases line up with TRBD1. J lost 10 bases, V lost 7 bases, and 29 bases had no gene match. Germline CDR1 SGHNT, CDR2 YENEEA. The CDR3 is 20 residues long. In DNA form, the CDR3 reads TGTGCCAGCACCCCTCCTGCCCCCTTGGACAGGGGGCGCGAGAGTGTAAGAGCTTTCTTT. Protein sequence: CASTPPAPLDRGRESVRAFF.

This rearrangement joins TRBV6-1 to TRBJ2-7, with D unresolved. V was trimmed by 2 bases and J by 0 bases, leaving 8 bases between them. The CDR3 totals 14 residues. Germline V gene lookup returns CDR1 MNHNS and CDR2 SASEGT. The CDR3 DNA reads TGTGCCAGCAGTGAAAACGGCATCTCCTACGAGCAGTACTTC. Its protein is CASSENGISYEQYF.

This sequence joins TRBV18 and TRBJ1-5; possibly TRBD1 for D (6 bases). Germline CDR1 and CDR2: KGHSH and LQKENI. The CDR3 spans 16 residues. The V gene lost 3 bases and the J gene lost 0 bases, with 12 bases spanning the gap. CDR3 sequence reads: CASSPSGGLSNQPQHF. The CDR3 DNA sequence: TGTGCCAGCTCACCTTCGGGGGGCCTTAGCAATCAGCCCCAGCATTTT.

This chain joins TRBV13 and TRBJ1-2; a possible D gene is TRBD1 (6 bases). Germline CDR1 reads PRHDT; CDR2 reads FYEKMQ (reference sequence). V was trimmed by 5 bases and J by 2 bases, leaving 24 bases between them. The CDR3 spans 18 residues. Here the CDR3 DNA reads TGTGCCAGCAGCCAGGGAATCCCCAGGGGCCGATTGAACTATGGCTACACCTTC. This encodes CASSQGIPRGRLNYGYTF.